The TCR beta chain described here comes from a study of blood T cell repertoires in COVID-19. Some clones are missing from TCRdb's copy, which holds only in-frame ones; the method was immunoSEQ multiplex PCR. Among roughly 250,000 clones listed, approximately 79% were seen once. V dropped 5 bases and J dropped 0 bases, with 10 bases sitting between them. From germline, CDR1 is LNHDA and CDR2 SQIVND (reference sequence). This CDR3 contains 14 residues. This chain uses TRBV19 with TRBJ2-5; D gene unclear. This receptor was identified in a woman over 75 with active or convalescent COVID-19. The sequenced material came from peripheral blood. The CDR3 region is CASSSQIDQETQYF. CDR3 bases: TGTGCCAGTAGTTCCCAGATTGACCAAGAGACCCAGTACTTC.